Following are 11 T cell receptor beta chains from one sample sequenced in a study of cytomegalovirus exposure and HLA in healthy donors. TCRdb's copy holds only in-frame clones and misses some; the assay was immunoSEQ multiplex PCR. Here the sample spans approximately 180,000 clones, roughly nine tenths being singletons. Sequencing used PBMCs. All receptors come from a man aged 18 to 30 in good health and CMV-seropositive.

This clone has more than one count but fewer than ten. This rearrangement joins TRBV28 to TRBJ1-2; tentative D call: TRBD1 (5 bases). CDR1 MDHEN and CDR2 SYDVKM come from the germline V gene. There are 11 residues in the CDR3. Between the trimmed V and J ends, which lost 10 bases and 8 bases, there was a span of 14 bases. The CDR3 nucleotides are TGTGCCATCGGGGTTGGGGGGGGCTACACCTTC. Amino acid sequence: CAIGVGGGYTF.

The chain links TRBV6-1 to TRBJ2-3; the D gene is possibly TRBD1 (5 bases). CDR1 MNHNS and CDR2 SASEGT come from the germline V gene. With 0 bases removed from V and 5 bases from J, the gap between germline ends came to 12 bases. This CDR3 contains 15 residues. The CDR3 loop is CASSEAQGWQDTQYF. CDR3 nucleotide sequence: TGTGCCAGCAGTGAAGCGCAGGGCTGGCAAGATACGCAGTATTTT.

This rearrangement joins TRBV30 to TRBJ2-2; D uncertain. This CDR3 is built from 14 residues. The germline V and J ends were trimmed by 0 bases and 3 bases, with 8 bases remaining between them. Germline lookup yields CDR1 GTSNPN and CDR2 SVGIG (reference sequence). The CDR3 sequence: CAWSVLRDTGELFF. DNA for the CDR3: TGTGCCTGGAGTGTACTCCGAGACACCGGGGAGCTGTTTTTT.

The sample holds one count of this clone. The chain employs TRBV5-1 and TRBJ2-3; D is ambiguous. Germline V lookup: CDR1 SGHRS, CDR2 YFSETQ. Trimming took off 6 bases at V and 2 bases at J, with 7 bases between the two ends. The CDR3 contains 12 residues. The DNA of the CDR3 is TGCGCCAGCAATCCAGACACAGATACGCAGTATTTT. Amino acid sequence: CASNPDTDTQYF.

The V call is TRBV7-8, the J call TRBJ2-5; D may be TRBD1 (5 bases). The V end was cut by 7 bases, the J end by 5 bases, with 20 bases between. This CDR3 has 15 amino acids. Germline CDR1 SGHVS, CDR2 FQNEAQ. The CDR3 region has the DNA TGTGCCAGCACCCTAGGCAGGGAAGTCTGGGAGACCCAGTACTTC. This gives the protein CASTLGREVWETQYF.

The chain is built from TRBV15 and TRBJ1-6; no clear D. Trimming took off 0 bases at V and 0 bases at J, with 12 bases between the two ends. The CDR3 consists of 18 residues. Germline loops: CDR1 LNHNV, CDR2 YYDKDF (reference sequence). CDR3 coding DNA: TGTGCCACCAGCAGAGAGATGGGCGTGAGCTCCTATAATTCACCCCTCCACTTT. Amino acid sequence: CATSREMGVSSYNSPLHF.

The chain carries TRBV30 and TRBJ1-2; unclear D gene. CDR3 size: 13 residues. The germline CDR1 and CDR2 sequences are GTSNPN and SVGIG (reference sequence). V gave up 0 bases and J gave up 4 bases, with 9 bases separating them. The CDR3 region is CAWSVGAGYGYTF. Written as DNA, the CDR3 is TGTGCCTGGAGTGTAGGCGCGGGCTATGGCTACACCTTC.

V usage is TRBV6-5 and J usage is TRBJ2-7; 7 nucleotides match TRBD1. CDR3 length: 13 residues. The junction had 5 bases not matched to a gene; V was cut back by 6 bases and J by 3 bases. From germline, CDR1 is MNHEY and CDR2 SVGAGI. CDR3 coding DNA: TGTGCCAGCAGACGAAGGGACAGCTACGAGCAGTACTTC. The encoded protein is CASRRRDSYEQYF.

The chain couples TRBV6-1 to TRBJ2-5, with D perhaps matching TRBD2 (6 bases). The CDR3 covers 15 residues. Germline CDR1 is MNHNS and CDR2 is SASEGT. Between the trimmed V and J ends, which lost 4 bases and 1 base, there was a span of 13 bases. The CDR3 protein is CASSGTSNLQETQYF. CDR3 DNA sequence: TGTGCCAGCAGTGGAACTAGCAATCTCCAAGAGACCCAGTACTTC.

The rearrangement links TRBV28 to TRBJ1-2; the D gene is possibly TRBD1 (5 bases). CDR1 is MDHEN and CDR2 is SYDVKM in the germline V gene. V lost 8 bases to trimming and J lost 8 bases, with 15 bases between them. The CDR3 spans 12 residues. DNA for the CDR3: TGTGCCAGCGGGAGGGGTTTCAGGGGCTACACCTTC. It is translated as CASGRGFRGYTF.

Only one count was recorded for this clone. J is TRBJ1-1 and V is TRBV28; D is perhaps TRBD1 (6 bases). The CDR3 is made up of 13 amino acids. V lost 6 bases and J 4 bases, leaving 12 bases between the germline ends. Germline V gene data show CDR1 as MDHEN and CDR2 as SYDVKM. CDR3 protein: CASSLQGRTEAFF. CDR3 nucleotides: TGTGCCAGCAGCCTACAGGGACGCACTGAAGCTTTCTTT.